Each of the 25 T cell receptor beta chains below was sequenced from the same sample in a study of OX40 agonist ivuxolimab in advanced cancers. Repertoires were generated with immunoSEQ multiplex PCR, while TCRdb's copy carries only in-frame clones and drops some. The sample gives 35,000 to 45,000 clones, around 90% of which show up once; about 16% is in the top ten. This sample comprised CD4+ or CD8+ T cells sorted from blood, obtained in a trial of the OX40 agonist ivuxolimab. The receptors shown here come from an adult with an advanced solid tumor such as melanoma, head and neck, liver or kidney cancer.

The chain carries TRBV9 and TRBJ2-1; D is tentatively TRBD1 or TRBD2 (6 bases each). The CDR3 runs 16 residues. The V gene's germline CDR1 is SGDLS and CDR2 YYNGEE. Trimming stripped 0 bases from V and 0 bases from J, with 10 bases between. The CDR3: CASSVVGGSSYNEQFF. In DNA, the CDR3 is TGTGCCAGCAGCGTAGTAGGGGGGAGCTCCTACAATGAGCAGTTCTTC.

This clone has a single count. This chain's CDR3 is CASSFRHSYEQYF. The CDR3 region has the DNA TGTGCCAGCAGTTTCCGGCACTCCTACGAGCAGTACTTC. J is TRBJ2-7 and V is TRBV28; D uncertain. This CDR3 is built from 13 residues. Germline V lookup: CDR1 MDHEN, CDR2 SYDVKM. Trimming removed 3 bases at V and 0 bases at J, with 6 bases between.

The rearrangement uses TRBV28 and TRBJ1-4; no clear D. V was shortened by 5 bases and J by 5 bases, with 24 bases between the two germline ends. The CDR3 loop spans 18 amino acids. Germline CDR1 reads MDHEN; CDR2 reads SYDVKM. DNA of the CDR3: TGTGCCAGCAGTCCCGGGAGCGTACGGGCTCGCCAAAATGAAAAACTGTTTTTT. Its translation: CASSPGSVRARQNEKLFF.

The V and J genes are TRBV11-3 and TRBJ1-1; 10 bases map to TRBD1. The CDR3 runs 15 residues. Losses at the gene ends were 3 bases for V and 4 bases for J; bases not matched to a gene: 5. CDR1 SGHNT and CDR2 YENEEA come from the germline V gene. The CDR3 sequence is CASSFRTGGITEAFF. The CDR3 DNA sequence: TGTGCCAGCAGCTTCCGGACAGGGGGGATCACTGAAGCTTTCTTT.

Only one count was recorded for this clone. This rearrangement joins TRBV28 to TRBJ2-1, with 7 bases aligning to TRBD2. Germline V lookup: CDR1 MDHEN, CDR2 SYDVKM. The length of the CDR3 is 19 residues. V shed 3 bases, J shed 1 base, and the junction held 15 bases outside the gene matches. This CDR3 reads CASSLRSLAADYSYNEQFF. CDR3 coding DNA: TGTGCCAGCAGTTTGAGGAGTCTAGCGGCCGACTATTCCTACAATGAGCAGTTCTTC. Looking up the rest from reference TRBV28 and TRBJ2-1 gives the full variable domain: DVKVTQSSRYLVKRTGEKVFLECVQDMDHENMFWYRQDPGLGLRLIYFSYDVKMKEKGDIPEGYSVSREKKERFSLILESASTNQTSMYLCASSLRSLAADYSYNEQFFGPGTRLTVL.

V gene TRBV2 combines with J gene TRBJ2-7, with TRBD1 as a possible D gene (5 bases). This CDR3 contains 14 residues. Trimming removed 4 bases at V and 6 bases at J, with 16 bases between. In germline, CDR1 is SNHLY, CDR2 FYNNEI. CDR3 nucleotide sequence: TGTGCCAGCAGTGCCAGGGCCCACTCCGGCGAGCAGTACTTC. Translating gives CASSARAHSGEQYF.

V gene TRBV27 combines with J gene TRBJ2-3, with TRBD2 identical over 7 bases. V dropped 4 bases and J dropped 0; count of bases not matched to a gene: 4. The CDR3 loop spans 15 amino acids. Per the germline V gene, CDR1 is MNHEY and CDR2 is SMNVEV (reference sequence). The CDR3 region is CASSSAAGSTDTQYF. Here the CDR3 DNA reads TGTGCCAGCAGTTCGGCAGCGGGAAGCACAGATACGCAGTATTTT.

The chain combines TRBV5-4 with TRBJ1-1; unclear D gene. Deletions cut 5 bases from V and 1 base from J, with 9 bases between. Germline V gene sequence: CDR1 SGHNT, CDR2 YYREEE (reference sequence). The CDR3 covers 13 residues. CDR3 coding DNA: TGTGCCAGCAGGTCATGGGGGAACACTGAAGCTTTCTTT. It translates to CASRSWGNTEAFF.

V usage is TRBV19 and J usage is TRBJ2-2; unclear D gene. The CDR3 is 16 amino acids. Germline V gives CDR1 LNHDA, CDR2 SQIVND (reference sequence). V lost 1 base and J lost 0, with 9 bases in between. The CDR3 loop reads CASSIGRTPNTGELFF. The CDR3 DNA follows: TGTGCCAGTAGTATAGGCAGGACCCCGAACACCGGGGAGCTGTTTTTT.

This clone was counted between two and nine times. The chain has TRBV28 and TRBJ1-2; D is undetermined. The CDR3 extends over 13 amino acids. V shed 3 bases and J shed 4 bases, with 9 bases lying between them. Germline loops: CDR1 MDHEN, CDR2 SYDVKM. The CDR3 sequence is CASSFGLTYGYTF. CDR3 bases: TGTGCCAGCAGTTTTGGTCTTACCTATGGCTACACCTTC.

The V gene is TRBV6-1, the J gene TRBJ2-7; D remains unclear. Germline CDR1 MNHNS, CDR2 SASEGT. The V end lost 4 bases, the J end lost 2 bases, and 9 bases lay between the germline ends. The CDR3 totals 13 residues. The CDR3 bases are TGTGCCAGCAGTGGTGCTGAGGCCTACGAGCAGTACTTC. Its protein is CASSGAEAYEQYF.

The chain uses TRBV25-1 and TRBJ2-5; D not certain. This CDR3 spans 14 amino acids. CDR1 and CDR2 from the germline V gene are MGHDK and SYGVNS. The germline V and J ends were trimmed by 1 base and 6 bases, with 12 bases remaining between them. The CDR3 coding sequence is TGTGCCAGCAGTGAATCAGTAGAAGGCAAGACCCAGTACTTC. This codes for CASSESVEGKTQYF.

The CDR3 protein is CASSLGAGPSTDTQYF. In DNA form, the CDR3 reads TGTGCCAGCAGCTTAGGCGCGGGACCCAGCACAGATACGCAGTATTTT. The V gene is TRBV7-3, the J gene TRBJ2-3, with TRBD2 as a possible D gene (6 bases). V was trimmed by 2 bases and J by 0 bases, leaving 12 bases between them. The CDR3 has 16 amino acids. Germline V gene lookup returns CDR1 SGHTA and CDR2 FQGTGA.

The chain has TRBV27 and TRBJ2-4, with 7 bases aligning to TRBD1. V lost 6 bases, J lost 1 base, and 3 bases stayed unmatched. CDR1 is MNHEY and CDR2 is SMNVEV in the germline V gene (reference sequence). This CDR3 is 14 amino acids long. The CDR3 region is CASSLRGAKNIQYF. Written as DNA, the CDR3 is TGTGCCAGCAGCCTCAGGGGGGCCAAAAACATTCAGTACTTC.

J is TRBJ2-1 and V is TRBV27; 10 bases are shared with TRBD2. Germline trimming cut 5 bases from V and 6 bases from J; bases unmatched to any gene: 16. Germline V gene data show CDR1 as MNHEY and CDR2 as SMNVEV (reference sequence). CDR3 length equals 18 residues. CDR3 region: CASSREPPGLALVNEQFF. In nucleotides, the CDR3 is TGTGCCAGCAGTCGAGAACCCCCGGGACTAGCGTTAGTCAATGAGCAGTTCTTC.

The chain uses TRBV27 and TRBJ2-7; D is unresolved. CDR3 length: 12 amino acids. With 4 bases removed from V and 5 bases from J, the gap between germline ends came to 9 bases. In germline, CDR1 is MNHEY, CDR2 SMNVEV (reference sequence). The CDR3 DNA follows: TGTGCCAGCAGTTCCTCCATGGACGAGCAGTACTTC. It is translated as CASSSSMDEQYF.

V usage is TRBV2 and J usage is TRBJ2-2; tentative D call: TRBD2 (6 bases). CDR3 length: 14 amino acids. The V gene lost 7 bases and the J gene lost 2 bases, with 11 bases spanning the gap. Per the germline V gene, CDR1 is SNHLY and CDR2 is FYNNEI. The CDR3 DNA reads TGTGCCAGCATCGGGGGACTTAACACCGGGGAGCTGTTTTTT. Translation gives CASIGGLNTGELFF.

The rearrangement joins TRBV30 to TRBJ2-7, with unresolved D. This CDR3 has 13 amino acids. Germline V CDR1 and CDR2: GTSNPN, SVGIG (reference sequence). V was trimmed by 0 bases and J by 3 bases, leaving 9 bases between them. Written as DNA, the CDR3 is TGTGCCTGGAGTGTAGGACCCAGCTACGAGCAGTACTTC. Its protein product is CAWSVGPSYEQYF. Looking up the rest from reference TRBV30 and TRBJ2-7 gives the full variable domain: SQTIHQWPATLVQPVGSPLSLECTVEGTSNPNLYWYRQAAGRGLQLLFYSVGIGQISSEVPQNLSASRPQDRQFILSSKKLLLSDSGFYLCAWSVGPSYEQYFGPGTRLTVT.

The chain employs TRBV11-2 and TRBJ2-7; 11 bases line up with TRBD2. CDR3 size: 15 residues. With 3 bases clipped from V and 3 bases from J, the junction kept 4 bases outside the gene matches. CDR1 and CDR2 from the germline V gene are SGHAT and FQNNGV. The CDR3 sequence: CASSLGLAVGYEQYF. CDR3 DNA: TGTGCCAGCAGCTTGGGACTAGCGGTCGGCTACGAGCAGTACTTC.

This chain uses TRBV28 with TRBJ1-5, with D perhaps TRBD1 (5 bases). Trimming cost V 9 bases and J 5 bases, with 11 bases left between them. This CDR3 has 12 amino acids. Germline V gene data show CDR1 as MDHEN and CDR2 as SYDVKM. Written as DNA, the CDR3 is TGTGCCAGTTCAGACAGCGATCAGCCCCAGCATTTT. Translating it yields CASSDSDQPQHF.

This clone has more than one count but fewer than ten. This chain connects TRBV10-3 to TRBJ2-1; perhaps TRBD1 as D (6 bases). The CDR3 spans 11 residues. Germline V gene data show CDR1 as ENHRY and CDR2 as SYGVKD. Trimming removed 4 bases at V and 15 bases at J, with 13 bases between. The CDR3 nucleotides read TGTGCCATCAGTGCACAGGGTATGGTGTTCTTC. As protein: CAISAQGMVFF.

This clone was counted once. This chain connects TRBV28 to TRBJ2-7; unclear D gene. Germline CDR1 reads MDHEN; CDR2 reads SYDVKM. V was clipped by 2 bases and J by 1 base, with 6 bases between them. The CDR3 consists of 13 residues. The CDR3: CASSLVGSYEQYF. The CDR3 region has the DNA TGTGCCAGCAGTTTAGTTGGATCCTACGAGCAGTACTTC.

This rearrangement joins TRBV28 to TRBJ2-7, with D perhaps matching TRBD1 or TRBD2 (5 bases each). The CDR3 has 14 amino acids. Germline V gives CDR1 MDHEN, CDR2 SYDVKM. V was cut by 7 bases and J by 4 bases, with 17 bases left in between. In DNA form, the CDR3 reads TGTGCCAGCAATCTGCCCGGGGCAGTATACGAGCAGTACTTC. Protein: CASNLPGAVYEQYF.

The chain has TRBV4-1 and TRBJ2-7; D remains ambiguous. Germline V gene data show CDR1 as MGHRA and CDR2 as YSYEKL. The CDR3 runs to 14 residues. V lost 1 base and J 4 bases, leaving 11 bases between the germline ends. The CDR3 spells CASSQASDGYEQYF. The DNA of the CDR3 is TGCGCCAGCAGCCAAGCTTCGGACGGTTACGAGCAGTACTTC.

This chain joins TRBV28 and TRBJ2-7, with 11 bases matching TRBD1. Germline lookup yields CDR1 MDHEN and CDR2 SYDVKM. Trimming removed 5 bases from V and 4 bases from J; junction bases left unmatched: 7. The CDR3 length is 15 residues. CDR3: CASSDEDRGQYEQYF. The CDR3 bases are TGTGCCAGCAGTGACGAGGACAGGGGGCAGTACGAGCAGTACTTC.